Below, one T cell receptor (beta chain) is given with its context. Its antigen remains unidentified. Data came from immunoSEQ multiplex PCR; TCRdb stores just in-frame clones and leaves some out. Seen here are about 110,000 clones, more than 75% observed once, and the top ten hold more than 1.4%. The CDR3 is made up of 15 amino acids. V was pared by 0 bases and J by 6 bases, with 14 bases between. Germline V CDR1 and CDR2: MNHEY, SVGAGI. These data come from a study of cytomegalovirus exposure and HLA in healthy donors. Points from the study as a whole: The study listed some 160 cytomegalovirus-associated TCR beta chains. Reports indicated that the classifier achieved high specificity and sensitivity in diagnosing cytomegalovirus status. First-cohort TCR clusters were later found to tend to co-occur in the roughly 130 validation repertoires.

The donors were part of the validation cohort of 100 to 150 subjects. That cohort was separate from the first cohort, which comprised under 750 subjects. The sample comprised PBMCs. This sequence was found in a woman under 40 in good health and CMV-seropositive. This chain links TRBV6-5 with TRBJ2-5, with D maybe TRBD1 (5 bases). Here the CDR3 reads CASSYSSLRDKTQYF. The CDR3 coding sequence is TGTGCCAGCAGTTACTCGTCTCTCAGGGATAAGACCCAGTACTTC.